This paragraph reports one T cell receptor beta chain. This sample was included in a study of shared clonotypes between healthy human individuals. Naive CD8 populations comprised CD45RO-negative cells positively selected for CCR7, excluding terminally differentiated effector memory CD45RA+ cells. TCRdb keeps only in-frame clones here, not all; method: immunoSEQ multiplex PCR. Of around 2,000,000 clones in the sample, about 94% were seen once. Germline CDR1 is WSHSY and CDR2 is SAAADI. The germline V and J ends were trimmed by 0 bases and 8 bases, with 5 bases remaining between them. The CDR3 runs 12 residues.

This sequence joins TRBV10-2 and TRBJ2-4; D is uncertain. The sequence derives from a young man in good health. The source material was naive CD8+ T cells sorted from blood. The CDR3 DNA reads TGCGCCAGCAGTGAGTCGATTTACATTCAGTACTTC. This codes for CASSESIYIQYF.